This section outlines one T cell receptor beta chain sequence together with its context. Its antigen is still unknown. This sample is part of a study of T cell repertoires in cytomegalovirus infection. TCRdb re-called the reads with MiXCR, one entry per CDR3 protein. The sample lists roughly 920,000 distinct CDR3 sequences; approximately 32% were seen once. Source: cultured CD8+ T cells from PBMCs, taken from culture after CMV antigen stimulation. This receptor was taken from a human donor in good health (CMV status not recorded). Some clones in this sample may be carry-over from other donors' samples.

The CDR3 DNA reads as TGTGCCAGCAGTTACTCAGACAGGGGGCTTCAAGAGACCCAGTACTTC. Encoded protein: CASSYSDRGLQETQYF. The chain links TRBV6-2 or TRBV6-3 to TRBJ2-5, with 10 bases identical to TRBD1. Per the germline V gene, CDR1 is MNHEY and CDR2 is SVGEGT. With 0 bases clipped from V and 2 bases from J, the junction kept 3 bases outside the gene matches. The CDR3 runs 16 residues.